What follows describes a single TCR beta chain. Its specificity is unknown. This entry is derived from a study of Ad26.COV2.S vaccination and SARS-CoV-2 variants. Background on the study: Vaccine-arm donor from the placebo-controlled COV1001 Ad26.COV2.S trial. Findings and caveats of the study: Reported post-vaccination CD8+ and CD4+ T cell responses to spike showed substantial breadth. In TCR breadth and depth analyses, total T cell responses may have been underestimated.

J gave up 9 bases and V 6 bases, and 10 bases lay outside the gene matches. This CDR3 has 14 residues. Indicated treatment: about 20 received Ad26.COV2.S at low or high dose, single or two shots; about 5 received placebo; per-sample allocation not given. Sampling was performed 63 days after the first vaccine or placebo injection. Boston hosted the donor, who was an adult aged 18-55 years. Data came from immunoSEQ multiplex PCR; TCRdb stores just in-frame clones and leaves some out. Of around 450,000 clones in the sample, roughly 88% are singletons; the top ten hold around 3.6%. Material: peripheral blood, obtained in a trial of Ad26.COV2.S vaccine versus placebo. The TCR sequence derives from a person aged 18-65 years who received the Ad26.COV2.S COVID-19 vaccine or a placebo. The chain joins TRBV23-1 to TRBJ2-1, with 8 bases lining up with TRBD1. TRBV23-1 is an ORF, and what it does is uncertain. CDR3 sequence: CASSRTGQGCEQFF. The CDR3 coding sequence is TGCGCCAGCAGCCGGACTGGACAGGGTTGTGAGCAGTTCTTC.